This paragraph covers one TCR beta chain sequence. The data stem from a study of blood T cell repertoires in COVID-19. Study-wide background: From the United States, Italy and Spain came samples of acute and convalescent COVID-19.

Data came from immunoSEQ multiplex PCR; TCRdb stores just in-frame clones and leaves some out. In the table there are about 210,000 clones, approximately 75% of which are singletons. This CDR3 contains 13 residues. Trimming took off 6 bases at V and 5 bases at J, with 13 bases between the two ends. CDR1 and CDR2 (germline): MDHEN, SYDVKM. This TCR derives from a man aged 40-49 years who had recovered from COVID-19. Material: PBMCs or T cells enriched from blood (not recorded which). The chain joins TRBV28 to TRBJ1-2; D possibly corresponds to TRBD1 (5 bases). The CDR3 loop reads CASRLQGGYGYTF. Here the CDR3 DNA reads TGTGCCAGCAGACTTCAGGGAGGGTATGGCTACACCTTC.